Many counts were recorded for the clone carrying this TCR beta chain. No antigen is known for it. Germline CDR1 and CDR2: MNHNS and SASEGT. The CDR3 is 14 amino acids. The germline V and J ends were trimmed by 3 bases and 4 bases, with 12 bases remaining between them. This sample is part of a study of Graves' ophthalmopathy and Graves' hyperthyroidism. Study background: The study drew peripheral blood at initial diagnosis, before any treatment. Study findings and constraints: In blood appeared most of the expanded thyroid clonotypes whose frequency exceeded 0.001.

Amplified TCR beta CDR3 regions were obtained using RNA transcripts as template. HTBI-primed RT-PCR formed the first round, and a multiplex PCR formed the second. TCRdb used MiXCR to reprocess the multiplex PCR reads, holding one entry per CDR3 protein. Among over 500,000 distinct CDR3 sequences listed, over 20% were seen once. Recruitment covered hyperthyroidism patients aged 18 to 65 whose new diagnosis was of under 2 months' duration. Specimen: peripheral blood. The chain joins TRBV6-1 to TRBJ1-2; D is unresolved. This receptor was taken from a woman aged 18-29 years with stable Graves' hyperthyroidism. Some clones in this sample may be carry-over from other donors' samples. CDR3 in DNA: TGTGCCAGCAGTGAGAACAGCGGCGGCTATGGCTACACCTTC. Translating it yields CASSENSGGYGYTF.